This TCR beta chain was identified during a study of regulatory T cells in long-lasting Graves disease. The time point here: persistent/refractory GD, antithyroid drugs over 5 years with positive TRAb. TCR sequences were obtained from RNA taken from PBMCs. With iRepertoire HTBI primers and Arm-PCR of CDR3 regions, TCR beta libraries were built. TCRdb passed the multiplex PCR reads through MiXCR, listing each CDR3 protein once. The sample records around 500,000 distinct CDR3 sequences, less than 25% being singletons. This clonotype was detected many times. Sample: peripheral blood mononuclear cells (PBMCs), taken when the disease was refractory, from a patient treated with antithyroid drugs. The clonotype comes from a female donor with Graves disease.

The CDR3 DNA follows: TGTGCCAGCAGCATATCCTTAGCGGGAGGTTCCTACGAGCAGTACTTC. This sequence encodes CASSISLAGGSYEQYF. J is TRBJ2-7 and V is TRBV2; 10 nucleotides line up with TRBD2. The CDR3 runs to 16 residues. J was trimmed by 1 base and V by 6 bases; bases with no gene match: 9. The germline V gene has CDR1 SNHLY and CDR2 FYNNEI. The variable domain in full, completed from reference TRBV2 and TRBJ2-7, reads EPEVTQTPSHQVTQMGQEVILRCVPISNHLYFYWYRQILGQKVEFLVSFYNNEISEKSEIFDDQFSVERPDGSNFTLKIRSTKLEDSAMYFCASSISLAGGSYEQYFGPGTRLTVT.